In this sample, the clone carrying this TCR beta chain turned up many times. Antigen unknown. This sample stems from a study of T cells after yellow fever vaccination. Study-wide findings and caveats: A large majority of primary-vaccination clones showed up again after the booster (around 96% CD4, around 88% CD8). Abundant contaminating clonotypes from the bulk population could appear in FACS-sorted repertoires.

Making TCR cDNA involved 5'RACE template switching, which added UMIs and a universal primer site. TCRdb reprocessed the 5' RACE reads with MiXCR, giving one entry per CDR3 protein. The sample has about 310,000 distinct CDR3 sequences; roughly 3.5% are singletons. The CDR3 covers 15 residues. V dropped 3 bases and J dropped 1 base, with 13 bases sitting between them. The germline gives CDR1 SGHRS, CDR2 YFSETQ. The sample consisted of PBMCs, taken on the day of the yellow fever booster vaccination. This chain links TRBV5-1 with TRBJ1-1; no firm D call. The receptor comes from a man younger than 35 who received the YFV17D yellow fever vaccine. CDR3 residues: CASSSGTNSNTEAFF. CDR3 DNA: TGCGCCAGCAGCTCAGGCACTAATTCGAACACTGAAGCTTTCTTT.